Listed below are T cell receptor beta chains from one sample, sequenced in a study of blood T cells in healthy people across ages. TCRdb itself ran the 5' RACE reads through MiXCR, one entry per CDR3 protein. The table shows 800,000 to 1,000,000 distinct CDR3 sequences, with around 48% occurring only once. Specimen: blood. The source is a man aged 30 to 45 in good health. Both conserved end residues are part of each CDR3. The D gene is left open where the match is weak. Expanded clones are given a class, and other clones once, few, many or no size at all.

V	size	D	J	DNA	CDR3
TRBV9	few	NA	TRBJ2-3	TGTGCCAGCAGCGCGGCGGGACTTCGTGGAGATACGCAGTATTTT	CASSAAGLRGDTQYF
TRBV5-1	NA	TRBD1	TRBJ1-2	TGCGCCAGCAGCCTTGGTGGACAGGGACGGGAAGGCTACACCTTC	CASSLGGQGREGYTF
TRBV20-1	NA	NA	TRBJ2-3	TGCAGTGGTGTGGGACCACTCATCACAGATACGCAGTATTTT	CSGVGPLITDTQYF
TRBV4-3	few	NA	TRBJ1-1	TGCGCCAGCAGCCCGGGGCCCAACACAGGTGAAGCTTTCTTT	CASSPGPNTGEAFF
TRBV20-1	few	TRBD1	TRBJ2-3	TGCAGTGCTTATCGGGACAGGGTAACAGATACGCAGTATTTT	CSAYRDRVTDTQYF
TRBV4-2	few	NA	TRBJ2-1	TGTGCCAGCAGCCGACCTTTGGACTGGAATGAGCAGTTCTTC	CASSRPLDWNEQFF
TRBV6-1	NA	NA	TRBJ2-6	TGTGCCAGCAGTGATTGGGTATCTGGGGCCAACGTCCTGACTTTC	CASSDWVSGANVLTF
TRBV12-3/TRBV12-4	few	NA	TRBJ1-1	TGTGCCAGCAAATCGTCTAGGGAGGCTTTCTTT	CASKSSREAFF
TRBV5-4	NA	TRBD1	TRBJ1-2	TGTGCCAGCAGCTTGGATCCAGGGGGCGCCGGTGGCTACACCTTC	CASSLDPGGAGGYTF
TRBV28	few	NA	TRBJ1-2	TGTGCCAGCACCCCCTTCCGTATATTGGGCTACTATGGCTACACCTTC	CASTPFRILGYYGYTF
TRBV12-3/TRBV12-4	many	NA	TRBJ2-5	TGTGCCAGCAGTTCTACTAGGAGGGAGACCCAGTACTTC	CASSSTRRETQYF
TRBV6-1	many	NA	TRBJ2-6	TGTGCCAGCAGTCGGGACTCCGGATCTGGGGCCAACGTCCTGACTTTC	CASSRDSGSGANVLTF
TRBV6-5	NA	NA	TRBJ1-2	TGTGCCAGCGGGGACGAGGGAAGGGGCTACACCTTC	CASGDEGRGYTF
TRBV2	NA	TRBD2	TRBJ2-5	TGTGCCAGCAGTCCCGGGACTAGCGGGGGCCGAGAGACCCAGTACTTC	CASSPGTSGGRETQYF
TRBV6-2/TRBV6-3	NA	NA	TRBJ2-2	TGTGCCAGCAGTCTCAACGTCAGGGGCGGGGAGCTGTTTTTT	CASSLNVRGGELFF
TRBV6-2/TRBV6-3	NA	NA	TRBJ2-1	TGTGCCAGCAGTTACGAGCCAGCGAATGAGCAGTTCTTC	CASSYEPANEQFF
TRBV10-3	NA	NA	TRBJ2-3	TGTGCCATCGGTGAGTCCGGGACCGCAAACACAGATACGCAGTATTTT	CAIGESGTANTDTQYF
TRBV5-1	NA	TRBD1	TRBJ2-7	TGCGCCAGCAGCGTGCGGACAGGGGCGTCCGAGCAGTACTTC	CASSVRTGASEQYF
TRBV5-4	once	NA	TRBJ1-1	TGTGCCAGCAGCTTATTTGTGGGGCGTTCCACTGAAGCTTTCTTT	CASSLFVGRSTEAFF
TRBV7-8	many	TRBD1	TRBJ1-1	TGTGCCAGCAGCCCGCGGGGACAGGGGGTCAACACTGAAGCTTTCTTT	CASSPRGQGVNTEAFF
TRBV12-3/TRBV12-4	few	NA	TRBJ2-7	TGTGCCAGCAGTTTCAGGCGGTATGACACCTACGAGCAGTACTTC	CASSFRRYDTYEQYF
TRBV24-1	NA	TRBD2	TRBJ2-3	TGTGCCACCAGTATGACTAGCGGGGAATCAGATACGCAGTATTTT	CATSMTSGESDTQYF
TRBV20-1	NA	TRBD1	TRBJ2-5	TGCAGTGCTAGTTTGCGGGACAGGGCCCAAGAGACCCAGTACTTC	CSASLRDRAQETQYF
TRBV6-5	few	NA	TRBJ1-2	TGTGCCAGCAGTTATAAGGAGGGCGGCTATGGCTACACCTTC	CASSYKEGGYGYTF
TRBV4-1	few	NA	TRBJ1-2	TGCGCCAGCAGCCAAGTTGTGGTCAGGGGCTCCTATGGCTACACCTTC	CASSQVVVRGSYGYTF
TRBV29-1	NA	TRBD1	TRBJ1-5	TGCTGCCTGGCGGTGGGACAGGAGGTTTCTTGCAATCAGCCCCAGCATTTT	CCLAVGQEVSCNQPQHF
TRBV29-1	few	NA	TRBJ1-6	TGCAGCGTTGGGTGGACAGCAGATTCACCCCTCCACTTT	CSVGWTADSPLHF
TRBV7-9	NA	NA	TRBJ2-7	TGTGCCAGCAGTTCTAAGGGCCGCTACGAGCAGTACTTC	CASSSKGRYEQYF
TRBV6-1	NA	NA	TRBJ2-3	TGTGCCAGCAGAGTCTACTGGAGCACAGATACGCAGTATTTT	CASRVYWSTDTQYF
TRBV20-1	few	TRBD2	TRBJ2-3	TGCAGTGCTAGAGATCTAACGGGACTAGCGGGGCCAACGCAGTATTTT	CSARDLTGLAGPTQYF
TRBV7-9	few	TRBD1	TRBJ2-7	TGTGCCAGCAGCTCCCCGGACAGGGATCAGTACTTC	CASSSPDRDQYF
TRBV10-3	NA	TRBD1	TRBJ2-3	TGTGCCATCAGTGAGTCGCCCGGGACAGGGAGGAGCCCAGATACGCAGTATTTT	CAISESPGTGRSPDTQYF
TRBV20-1	NA	NA	TRBJ1-2	TGCAGTGCACGGAAGAATGGCCACACCTTC	CSARKNGHTF
TRBV20-1	NA	TRBD1	TRBJ1-2	TGCAGTGCTAGAAATGTGGCAGGGGGAAGATATGGCTACACCTTC	CSARNVAGGRYGYTF
TRBV5-1	many	TRBD2	TRBJ2-3	TGCGCCAGCAGCTTGGCATATCTGGGCGGGGGTGAAGATACGCAGTATTTT	CASSLAYLGGGEDTQYF
TRBV28	NA	TRBD1	TRBJ1-2	TGTGCCAGCAGGCCTTCGACAGGGCGGGGCTACACCTTC	CASRPSTGRGYTF
TRBV6-1	few	NA	TRBJ2-7	TGTGCCAGCAGTGAGCTGGAGTACGAGCAGTACTTC	CASSELEYEQYF
TRBV7-2	few	NA	TRBJ2-7	TGTGCCAGCAGCTTTCAACGAGGGGTGGGCGAGCAGTACTTC	CASSFQRGVGEQYF
TRBV24-1	NA	TRBD2	TRBJ2-1	TGTGCCACCAGTGATTTAGCGGGGGGCATGAATGAGCAGTTCTTC	CATSDLAGGMNEQFF
TRBV20-1	few	NA	TRBJ2-7	TGCAGTGAGTCCGGGACGGTGGGGGAGCAGTACTTC	CSESGTVGEQYF
TRBV6-2/TRBV6-3	many	TRBD2	TRBJ2-3	TGTGCCAGCAGTACACCCTTTTCGCTAGCGGGGGAGTCAGATACGCAGTATTTT	CASSTPFSLAGESDTQYF
TRBV30	NA	TRBD2	TRBJ2-5	TGTGCCTGGACTAGCGGGGGGGGAGAGACCCAGTACTTC	CAWTSGGGETQYF
TRBV29-1	once	TRBD1	TRBJ1-2	TGCAGCGTGGAGGGACAGGAGGGCGGCTACACCTTC	CSVEGQEGGYTF
TRBV4-1	NA	TRBD2	TRBJ2-1	TGCGCCAGCAGCCACCCTAGCGGGAGCTCCTACAATGAGCAGTTCTTC	CASSHPSGSSYNEQFF
TRBV12-3/TRBV12-4	NA	NA	TRBJ1-6	TGTGCCAGCAGTTCGCGTGCAAAAAATTCACCCCTCCACTTT	CASSSRAKNSPLHF
TRBV29-1	many	TRBD2	TRBJ2-3	TGCAGCGTTCGGAAGCGGGGGGGTGTTGTCCCCACAGATACGCAGTATTTT	CSVRKRGGVVPTDTQYF
TRBV27	few	NA	TRBJ1-6	TGTGCCAGCAGTTTAGGGGGGGAGAATTCACCCCTCCACTTT	CASSLGGENSPLHF
TRBV5-1	NA	NA	TRBJ1-1	TGCGCCAGCAGCTTGGGGAGGGGAGGCACTGAAGCTTTCTTT	CASSLGRGGTEAFF
TRBV7-9	few	TRBD1	TRBJ1-2	TGTGCCAGCAGCTCCTCCGGGACAGGGAATGGCTACACCTTC	CASSSSGTGNGYTF
TRBV28	NA	NA	TRBJ1-2	TGTGCCAGCAGGGACACGTTAAACTATGGCTACACCTTC	CASRDTLNYGYTF
TRBV4-3	NA	NA	TRBJ2-7	TGCGCCAGCAGCCAAGATATTCAGGTGGACGAGCAGTACTTC	CASSQDIQVDEQYF
TRBV6-6	few	NA	TRBJ1-1	TGTGCCAGCAGCCCGTCCCGTAAGGCTTTCTTT	CASSPSRKAFF
TRBV5-1	NA	NA	TRBJ1-1	TGCGCCAGCAGCTTGAGGACAGATGAAGCTTTCTTT	CASSLRTDEAFF
TRBV20-1	NA	TRBD2	TRBJ2-1	TGCAGTGCTGCAGACACGGGACTAGCGGCCTACAATGAGCAGTTCTTC	CSAADTGLAAYNEQFF
TRBV27	NA	TRBD2	TRBJ2-7	TGTGCCAGCAGCAGACCCGGGGGGGACGAGCAGTACTTC	CASSRPGGDEQYF